The source of this T cell receptor (beta chain) is a study of tumor-infiltrating lymphocytes in primary liver carcinoma. The overall study: By surgical resection, the patients were treated for their primary liver carcinoma. The patients, men and women alike, were aged 30 to 69 years. Study-wide findings and caveats: Tumor-adjacent and tumor-blood pairs shared less of their repertoires than tumor region pairs shared.

This clonotype was observed a handful of times. Its antigen remains unidentified. They got blood RNA out of unsorted whole blood and also pulled out germline DNA. A constant-region primer served to make TCR beta cDNA from about 530 ng total RNA. Three nested multiplex PCR rounds of slightly modified ARM-PCR generated TCR beta libraries. The study ran its first two PCR rounds for 9 to 10 cycles each, using TRBV1-TRBV30 forward primers and a C-beta reverse primer. TCRdb analysed the multiplex PCR reads with MiXCR anew, one entry per CDR3 protein. The sample contains about 320,000 distinct CDR3 sequences, 65% of which appear only once. The CDR3 spans 16 residues. V dropped 2 bases and J dropped 5; count of bases not matched to a gene: 9. Germline CDR1 MGHRA, CDR2 YSYEKL.

The chain recombines TRBV4-1 with TRBJ2-5; 9 nucleotides match TRBD1. The receptor was derived from a man in his forties or fifties with primary liver carcinoma and hepatitis B virus infection. Material: peripheral blood. In DNA, the CDR3 is TGCGCCAGCAGCCAAACCCCGGGACAGGGCCCTGAGACCCAGTACTTC. Translating it yields CASSQTPGQGPETQYF.